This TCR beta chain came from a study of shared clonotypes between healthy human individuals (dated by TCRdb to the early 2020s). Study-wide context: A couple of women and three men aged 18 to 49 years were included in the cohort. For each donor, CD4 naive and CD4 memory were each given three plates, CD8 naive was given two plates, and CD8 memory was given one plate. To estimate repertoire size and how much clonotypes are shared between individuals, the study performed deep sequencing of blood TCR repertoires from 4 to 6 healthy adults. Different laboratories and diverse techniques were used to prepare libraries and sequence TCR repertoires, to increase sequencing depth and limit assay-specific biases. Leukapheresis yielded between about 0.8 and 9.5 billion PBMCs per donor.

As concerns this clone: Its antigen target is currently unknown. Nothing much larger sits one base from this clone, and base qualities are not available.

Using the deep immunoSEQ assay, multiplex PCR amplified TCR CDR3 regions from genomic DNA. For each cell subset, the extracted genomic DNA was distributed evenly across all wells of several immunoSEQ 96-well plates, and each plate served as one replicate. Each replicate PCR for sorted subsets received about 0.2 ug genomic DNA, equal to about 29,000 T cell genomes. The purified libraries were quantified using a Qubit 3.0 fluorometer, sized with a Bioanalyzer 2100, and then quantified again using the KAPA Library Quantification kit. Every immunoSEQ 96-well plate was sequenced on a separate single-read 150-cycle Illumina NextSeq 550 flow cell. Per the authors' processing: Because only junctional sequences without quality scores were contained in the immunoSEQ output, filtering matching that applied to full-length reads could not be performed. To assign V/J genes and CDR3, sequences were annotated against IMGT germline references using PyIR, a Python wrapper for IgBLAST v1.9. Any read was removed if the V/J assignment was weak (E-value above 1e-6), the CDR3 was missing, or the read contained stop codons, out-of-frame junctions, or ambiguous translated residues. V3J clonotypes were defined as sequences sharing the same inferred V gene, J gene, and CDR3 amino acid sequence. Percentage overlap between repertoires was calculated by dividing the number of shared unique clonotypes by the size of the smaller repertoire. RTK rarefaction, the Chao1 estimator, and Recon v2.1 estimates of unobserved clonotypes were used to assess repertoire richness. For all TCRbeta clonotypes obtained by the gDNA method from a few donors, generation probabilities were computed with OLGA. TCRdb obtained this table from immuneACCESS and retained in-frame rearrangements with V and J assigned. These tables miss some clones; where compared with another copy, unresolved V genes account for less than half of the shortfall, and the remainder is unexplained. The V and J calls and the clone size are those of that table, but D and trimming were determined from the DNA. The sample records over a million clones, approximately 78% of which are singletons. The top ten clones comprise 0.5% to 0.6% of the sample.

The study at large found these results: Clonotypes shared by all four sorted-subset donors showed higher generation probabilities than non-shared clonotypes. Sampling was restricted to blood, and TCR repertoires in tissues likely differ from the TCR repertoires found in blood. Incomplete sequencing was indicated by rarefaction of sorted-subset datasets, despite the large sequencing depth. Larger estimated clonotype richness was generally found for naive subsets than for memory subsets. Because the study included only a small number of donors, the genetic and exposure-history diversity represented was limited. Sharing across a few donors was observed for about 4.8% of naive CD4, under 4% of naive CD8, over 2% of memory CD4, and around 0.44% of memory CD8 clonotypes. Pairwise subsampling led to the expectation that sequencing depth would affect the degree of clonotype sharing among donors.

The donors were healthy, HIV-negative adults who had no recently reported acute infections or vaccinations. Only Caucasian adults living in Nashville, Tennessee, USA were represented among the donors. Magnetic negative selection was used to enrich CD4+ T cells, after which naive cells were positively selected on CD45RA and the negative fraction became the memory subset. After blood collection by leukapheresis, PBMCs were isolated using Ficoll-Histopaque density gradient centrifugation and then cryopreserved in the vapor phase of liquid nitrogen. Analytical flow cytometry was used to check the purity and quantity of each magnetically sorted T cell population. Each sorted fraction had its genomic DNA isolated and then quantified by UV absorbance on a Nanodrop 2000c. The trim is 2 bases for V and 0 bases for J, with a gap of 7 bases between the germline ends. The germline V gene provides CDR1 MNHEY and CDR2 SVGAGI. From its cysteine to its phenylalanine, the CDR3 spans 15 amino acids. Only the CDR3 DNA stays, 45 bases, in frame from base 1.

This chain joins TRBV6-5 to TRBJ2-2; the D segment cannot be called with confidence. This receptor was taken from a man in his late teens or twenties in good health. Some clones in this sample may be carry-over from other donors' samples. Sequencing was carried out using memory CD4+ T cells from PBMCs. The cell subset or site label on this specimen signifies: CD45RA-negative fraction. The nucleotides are TGTGCCAGCAGTTACGATCCCGCGAACACCGGGGAGCTGTTTTTT. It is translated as CASSYDPANTGELFF.